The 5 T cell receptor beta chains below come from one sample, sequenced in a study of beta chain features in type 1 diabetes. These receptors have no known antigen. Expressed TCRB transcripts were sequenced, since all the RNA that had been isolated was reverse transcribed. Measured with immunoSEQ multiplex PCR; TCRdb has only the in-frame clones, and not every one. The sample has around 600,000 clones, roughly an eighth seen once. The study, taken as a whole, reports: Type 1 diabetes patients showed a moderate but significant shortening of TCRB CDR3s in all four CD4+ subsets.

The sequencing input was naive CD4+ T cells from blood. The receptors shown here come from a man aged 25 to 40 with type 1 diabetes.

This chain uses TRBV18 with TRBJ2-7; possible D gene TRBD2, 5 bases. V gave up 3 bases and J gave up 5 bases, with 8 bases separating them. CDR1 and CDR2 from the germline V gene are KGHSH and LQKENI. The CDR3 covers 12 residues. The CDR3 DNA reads TGTGCCAGCTCACCTGGAGGAGACGAGCAGTACTTC. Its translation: CASSPGGDEQYF.

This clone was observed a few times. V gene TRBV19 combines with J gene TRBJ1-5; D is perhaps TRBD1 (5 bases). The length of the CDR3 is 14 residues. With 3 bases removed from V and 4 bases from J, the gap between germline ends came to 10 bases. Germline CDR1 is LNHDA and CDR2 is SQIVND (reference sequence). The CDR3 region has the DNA TGTGCCAGTAGTATCCGGGACGTGAATCAGCCCCAGCATTTT. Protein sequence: CASSIRDVNQPQHF.

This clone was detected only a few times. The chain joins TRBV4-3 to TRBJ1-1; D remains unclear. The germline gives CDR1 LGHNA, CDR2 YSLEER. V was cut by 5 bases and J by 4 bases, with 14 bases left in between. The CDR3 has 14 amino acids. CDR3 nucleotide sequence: TGCGCCAGCAGCTCGAGTTGGGCCTCCACTGAAGCTTTCTTT. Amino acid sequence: CASSSSWASTEAFF.

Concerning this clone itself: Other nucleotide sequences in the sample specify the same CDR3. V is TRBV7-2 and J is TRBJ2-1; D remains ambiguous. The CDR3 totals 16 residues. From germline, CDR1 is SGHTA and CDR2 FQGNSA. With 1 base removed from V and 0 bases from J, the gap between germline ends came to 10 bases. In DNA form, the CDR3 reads TGTGCCAGCAGCTTAGTGGCCGGAAGCTCCTACAATGAGCAGTTCTTC. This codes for CASSLVAGSSYNEQFF.

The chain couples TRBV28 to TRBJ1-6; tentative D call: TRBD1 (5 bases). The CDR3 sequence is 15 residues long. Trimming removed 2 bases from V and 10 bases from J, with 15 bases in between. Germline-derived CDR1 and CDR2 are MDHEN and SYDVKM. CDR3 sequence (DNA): TGTGCCAGCAGTTTAATTATGCAGGGTGGGTCACCCCTCCACTTT. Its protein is CASSLIMQGGSPLHF.